The present T cell receptor (beta chain) was sequenced within a study of blood T cell repertoires in COVID-19. Turning to the study itself: Acute and convalescent COVID-19 specimens originated in the United States, Italy and Spain. PBMCs, B-cell-depleted T cells, or T cells were the source of the cDNA or gDNA that made up the material.

Per the original data handling: Scientists estimated how many nucleated cells there were by amplifying reference gene primers. TCRdb's table, derived via immunoSEQ multiplex PCR, lists solely in-frame clones and lacks some. Clone size and the V and J calls come from that table; the DNA yielded D and trimming. The repertoire has 150,000 or so clones, roughly 86% of them found once; the top ten carry 7.7%. In its sample, this clone was seen a few times. Trimming cost V 0 bases and J 0 bases; bases outside gene matches: 11. Germline values: CDR1 LGHNA, CDR2 YSLEER. This CDR3 is built from 19 residues. The sequence came from a man between 35 and 55 years old who had recovered from COVID-19. Specimen: peripheral blood. V gene TRBV4-3 combines with J gene TRBJ2-1; 7 bases map to TRBD2. For the CDR3, the DNA is TGCGCCAGCAGCCAAGATAGGACGGAGCGGGACGTCTCCTACAATGAGCAGTTCTTC. Translated, it gives CASSQDRTERDVSYNEQFF.